The next 18 T cell receptor beta chains were all read from a single sample in a study of CD8 T cells in ankylosing spondylitis. TCRdb ran MiXCR on the 5' RACE reads and lists one entry per CDR3 protein. The table records a few hundred thousand distinct CDR3 sequences, around 8% of them present only once. These receptors are not linked to any known antigen. Study conclusions and caveats: Fewer than ten highly homologous variants made up a TCR beta motif that seemed to typify ankylosing spondylitis blood.

The sample comprised blood, either unsorted or a sorted T cell fraction (not recorded which). These receptors were collected from a male donor with ankylosing spondylitis.

This chain uses TRBV7-6 with TRBJ1-1; 7 bases map to TRBD1. Losses at the gene ends were 5 bases for V and 6 bases for J; bases not matched to a gene: 6. The CDR3 runs to 13 residues. Per the germline V gene, CDR1 is SGHVS and CDR2 is FNYEAQ. This chain's CDR3 is CASSKTGSSEAFF. As DNA, the CDR3 is TGTGCCAGCAGCAAGACAGGGTCTTCTGAAGCTTTCTTT. Using reference TRBV7-6 and TRBJ1-1 for the parts outside the CDR3, the full variable domain is GAGVSQSPRYKVTKRGQDVALRCDPISGHVSLYWYRQALGQGPEFLTYFNYEAQQDKSGLPNDRFSAERPEGSISTLTIQRTEQRDSAMYRCASSKTGSSEAFFGQGTRLTVV.

This clonotype showed up just a few times. This chain uses TRBV28 with TRBJ2-4, with a weak D call TRBD1 (6 bases). Germline V gene lookup returns CDR1 MDHEN and CDR2 SYDVKM. V dropped 3 bases and J dropped 8 bases, with 11 bases sitting between them. CDR3 length: 13 residues. In DNA form, the CDR3 reads TGTGCCAGCAGTTTGTCAGGGGCGGACATTCAGTACTTC. It is translated as CASSLSGADIQYF. Using reference TRBV28 and TRBJ2-4 for the parts outside the CDR3, the full variable domain is DVKVTQSSRYLVKRTGEKVFLECVQDMDHENMFWYRQDPGLGLRLIYFSYDVKMKEKGDIPEGYSVSREKKERFSLILESASTNQTSMYLCASSLSGADIQYFGAGTRLSVL.

This rearrangement joins TRBV6-1 to TRBJ1-1; 8 bases are shared with TRBD1. CDR1 is MNHNS and CDR2 is SASEGT in the germline V gene. The CDR3 consists of 16 residues. V lost 7 bases to trimming and J lost 4 bases; unmatched junction nucleotides: 14. The CDR3: CASINQGALGATEAFF. The CDR3 DNA sequence: TGTGCCAGCATCAATCAGGGGGCCCTCGGGGCCACTGAAGCTTTCTTT.

The chain links TRBV5-1 to TRBJ2-7; TRBD2 agrees at 7 bases. The CDR3 sequence is 16 residues long. CDR1 and CDR2 (germline): SGHRS, YFSETQ. With V trimmed by 7 bases and J by 0 bases, 13 bases remained unmatched. CDR3 sequence (DNA): TGCGCCAGCCGAGTGGGGGGGTCAGAGTTCTCCTACGAGCAGTACTTC. It translates to CASRVGGSEFSYEQYF.

The V call is TRBV7-6, the J call TRBJ1-2; D possibly corresponds to TRBD1 (6 bases). The V end lost 2 bases, the J end lost 2 bases, and 12 bases lay between the germline ends. CDR3 size: 15 residues. The germline CDR1 and CDR2 sequences are SGHVS and FNYEAQ. The CDR3 DNA reads TGTGCCAGCAGCTTATTGAAGGGGGGGAACTATGGCTACACCTTC. Amino acids: CASSLLKGGNYGYTF.

The chain is built from TRBV15 and TRBJ2-5; tentatively, D is TRBD2 (5 bases). The CDR3 loop spans 15 amino acids. The V and J ends lost 3 bases and 4 bases respectively, with 15 bases between them. Germline lookup yields CDR1 LNHNV and CDR2 YYDKDF (reference sequence). CDR3 loop: CATSRALSGVETQYF. The DNA for the CDR3 is TGTGCCACCAGCAGGGCCCTTTCCGGGGTAGAGACCCAGTACTTC. Full variable domain (outside the CDR3, taken from reference TRBV15 and TRBJ2-5): DAMVIQNPRYQVTQFGKPVTLSCSQTLNHNVMYWYQQKSSQAPKLLFHYYDKDFNNEADTPDNFQSRRPNTSFCFLDIRSPGLGDTAMYLCATSRALSGVETQYFGPGTRLLVL.

This clonotype was detected only a few times. The rearrangement links TRBV7-2 to TRBJ2-7; TRBD1 is a possible D gene (5 bases). The CDR3 contains 15 residues. Germline V gene lookup returns CDR1 SGHTA and CDR2 FQGNSA. Deletions cut 5 bases from V and 0 bases from J, with 14 bases between. The CDR3: CASSPGWTLSYEQYF. The CDR3 coding sequence is TGTGCCAGCAGCCCCGGATGGACACTCTCCTACGAGCAGTACTTC. The variable domain in full, completed from reference TRBV7-2 and TRBJ2-7, reads GAGVSQSPSNKVTEKGKDVELRCDPISGHTALYWYRQSLGQGLEFLIYFQGNSAPDKSGLPSDRFSAERTGGSVSTLTIQRTQQEDSAVYLCASSPGWTLSYEQYFGPGTRLTVT.

This clonotype was picked up a small number of times. The rearrangement links TRBV9 to TRBJ2-5; D is perhaps TRBD1 or TRBD2 (6 bases each). V was trimmed by 3 bases and J by 1 base, leaving 10 bases between them. There are 14 residues in the CDR3. CDR1 SGDLS and CDR2 YYNGEE come from the germline V gene. CDR3 in DNA: TGTGCCAGCAGCGCCACGGGGGCCCAAGAGACCCAGTACTTC. This sequence encodes CASSATGAQETQYF.

There are a few counts of this clonotype. The chain carries TRBV20-1 and TRBJ2-7; the match to TRBD1 covers 9 bases. Per the germline V gene, CDR1 is DFQATT and CDR2 is SNEGSKA (reference sequence). Trimming took 6 bases from V and 5 from J; bases not matched to a gene: 8. The CDR3 contains 13 residues. The DNA of the CDR3 is TGCAGTGCCCCGGACAGGGGATGGGACGAGCAGTACTTC. Translation gives CSAPDRGWDEQYF.

This clonotype has ten or more counts. The chain is built from TRBV9 and TRBJ2-7; no firm D call. CDR1 and CDR2 (germline): SGDLS, YYNGEE. The CDR3 consists of 14 residues. V lost 1 base, J lost 3 bases, and 11 bases lay in between. CDR3 nucleotide sequence: TGTGCCAGCAGCGTAAGGTTCGAGAACTACGAGCAGTACTTC. It is translated as CASSVRFENYEQYF.

This clonotype was detected only a few times. CDR3 region: CASTLSGVQGQGRYTDTQYF. Here the CDR3 DNA reads TGTGCCAGCACCCTCTCGGGGGTACAGGGCCAGGGCCGATACACAGATACGCAGTATTTT. The rearrangement links TRBV25-1 to TRBJ2-3; either TRBD1 or TRBD2 may supply D (6 bases each). The V gene's germline CDR1 is MGHDK and CDR2 SYGVNS. V shed 7 bases and J shed 2 bases, with 31 bases lying between them. The CDR3 is made up of 20 amino acids.

This clonotype was detected ten times or more. The chain joins TRBV10-3 to TRBJ1-5; possible D gene TRBD1, 5 bases. From germline, CDR1 is ENHRY and CDR2 SYGVKD. V was pared by 8 bases and J by 3 bases, with 11 bases between. CDR3 size: 13 residues. The CDR3 DNA follows: TGTGCCATCGGAGACAGCTACAATCAGCCCCAGCATTTT. Amino acid sequence: CAIGDSYNQPQHF.

V and J are TRBV6-5 and TRBJ2-1; the match to TRBD2 covers 9 bases. Trimming at V came to 2 bases and at J to 2 bases, leaving 7 bases not matched to a gene. The CDR3 covers 17 residues. The germline CDR1 and CDR2 sequences are MNHEY and SVGAGI. The CDR3: CASSYRVAGVTYNEQFF. The CDR3, as DNA: TGTGCCAGCAGTTACCGGGTAGCGGGAGTGACCTACAATGAGCAGTTCTTC.

This clonotype was observed a handful of times. J is TRBJ2-3 and V is TRBV12-3 or TRBV12-4; D ambiguous. The CDR3 has 11 amino acids. Trimming took off 5 bases at V and 8 bases at J, with 8 bases between the two ends. The CDR3 region has the DNA TGTGCCAGCAGTCTCTTAGGTACGCAGTATTTT. Translation: CASSLLGTQYF.

The rearrangement links TRBV20-1 to TRBJ2-3; D call uncertain. This CDR3 is 15 amino acids long. V lost 0 bases, J lost 1 base, and 11 bases lay in between. CDR1 and CDR2 (germline): DFQATT, SNEGSKA (reference sequence). Written as DNA, the CDR3 is TGCAGTGCTAGAGATTTTAGTTTGGGCACAGATACGCAGTATTTT. This sequence encodes CSARDFSLGTDTQYF.

This clonotype came up many times. The genes are TRBV4-3 and TRBJ2-3; no definite D call. Germline CDR1 is LGHNA and CDR2 is YSLEER. The CDR3 length is 15 residues. Trimming took off 3 bases at V and 2 bases at J, with 12 bases between the two ends. The CDR3 region has the DNA TGCGCCAGCAGCCATGGGATGACCCTCACAGATACGCAGTATTTT. It is translated as CASSHGMTLTDTQYF.

This clonotype was observed at least ten times. The rearrangement links TRBV20-1 to TRBJ2-7, with D maybe TRBD2 (5 bases). CDR3 size: 13 residues. Germline lookup yields CDR1 DFQATT and CDR2 SNEGSKA (reference sequence). V was pared by 3 bases and J by 7 bases, with 16 bases between. The CDR3 here is CSASGGRRREQYF. In DNA form, the CDR3 reads TGCAGTGCTAGTGGTGGGAGAAGGAGGGAGCAGTACTTC.

This clonotype has more than one count but fewer than ten. The gene calls are TRBV7-3 and TRBJ2-3, with 11 nucleotides matching TRBD2. Germline trimming cut 3 bases from V and 2 bases from J; bases unmatched to any gene: 4. The germline V gene has CDR1 SGHTA and CDR2 FQGTGA. The CDR3 spans 16 residues. The CDR3 loop is CASSFMTSGITDTQYF. As DNA, the CDR3 is TGTGCCAGCAGCTTCATGACTAGCGGGATCACAGATACGCAGTATTTT.